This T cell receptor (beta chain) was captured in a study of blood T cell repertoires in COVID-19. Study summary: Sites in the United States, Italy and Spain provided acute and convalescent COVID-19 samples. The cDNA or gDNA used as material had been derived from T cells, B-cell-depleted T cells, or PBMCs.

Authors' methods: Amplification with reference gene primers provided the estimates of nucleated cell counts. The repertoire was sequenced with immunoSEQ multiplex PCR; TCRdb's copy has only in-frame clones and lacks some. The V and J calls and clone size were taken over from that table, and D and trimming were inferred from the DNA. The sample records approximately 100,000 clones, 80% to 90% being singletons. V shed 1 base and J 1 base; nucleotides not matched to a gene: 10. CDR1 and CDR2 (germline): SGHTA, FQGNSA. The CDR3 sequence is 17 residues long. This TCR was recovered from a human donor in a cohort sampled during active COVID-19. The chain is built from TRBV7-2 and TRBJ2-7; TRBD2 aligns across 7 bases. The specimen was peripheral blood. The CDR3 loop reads CASSLGFAGVTSYEQYF. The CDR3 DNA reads TGTGCCAGCAGCTTAGGGTTTGCGGGGGTTACTTCCTACGAGCAGTACTTC.